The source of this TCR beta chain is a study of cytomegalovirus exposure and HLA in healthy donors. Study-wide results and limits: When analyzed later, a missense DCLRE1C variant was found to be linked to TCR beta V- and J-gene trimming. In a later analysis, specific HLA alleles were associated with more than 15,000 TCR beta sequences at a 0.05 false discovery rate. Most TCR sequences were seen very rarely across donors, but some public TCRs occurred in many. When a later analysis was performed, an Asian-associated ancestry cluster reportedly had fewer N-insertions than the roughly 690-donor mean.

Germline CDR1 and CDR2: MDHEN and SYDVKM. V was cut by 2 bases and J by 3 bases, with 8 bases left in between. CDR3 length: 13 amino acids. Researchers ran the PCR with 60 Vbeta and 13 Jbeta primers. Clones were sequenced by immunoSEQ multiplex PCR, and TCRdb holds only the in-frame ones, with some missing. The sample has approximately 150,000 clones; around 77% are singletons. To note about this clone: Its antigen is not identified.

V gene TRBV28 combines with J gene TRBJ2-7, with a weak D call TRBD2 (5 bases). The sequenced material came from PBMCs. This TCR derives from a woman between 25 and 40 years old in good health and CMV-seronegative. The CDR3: CASSLGGYYEQYF. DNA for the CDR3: TGTGCCAGCAGTTTAGGAGGCTACTACGAGCAGTACTTC. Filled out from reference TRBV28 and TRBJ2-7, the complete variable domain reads DVKVTQSSRYLVKRTGEKVFLECVQDMDHENMFWYRQDPGLGLRLIYFSYDVKMKEKGDIPEGYSVSREKKERFSLILESASTNQTSMYLCASSLGGYYEQYFGPGTRLTVT.